These 14 T cell receptor beta chains were sequenced from one sample in a study of T cell responses to AZD1222 COVID-19 vaccine. Sequenced by immunoSEQ multiplex PCR; TCRdb stores in-frame clones only, minus some. This table has 130,000 or so clones, 75% to 85% appearing once. This material consisted of peripheral blood, taken 28 days after the second dose of the MenACWY control vaccine. Receptors originate from an adult who received the MenACWY meningococcal vaccine as a control.

The rearrangement uses TRBV2 and TRBJ1-1; D gene uncertain. Trimming removed 2 bases at V and 3 bases at J, with 7 bases between. The germline gives CDR1 SNHLY, CDR2 FYNNEI. CDR3 length equals 13 residues. The CDR3 DNA follows: TGTGCCAGCAGTGAACGCTGGGACACTGAAGCTTTCTTT. Translation: CASSERWDTEAFF.

A few counts support this clone. The gene calls are TRBV9 and TRBJ2-7; D gene uncertain. The V end was cut by 5 bases, the J end by 2 bases, with 20 bases between. This CDR3 has 16 amino acids. Germline V lookup: CDR1 SGDLS, CDR2 YYNGEE. CDR3 sequence reads: CASSFTGQALPYEQYF. The CDR3 DNA follows: TGTGCCAGCAGTTTCACTGGGCAGGCCCTCCCCTACGAGCAGTACTTC.

As regards this clone: Compared with germline, one end of the junction differs, possibly owing to a read error. The rearrangement joins TRBV30 to TRBJ2-4, with D unclear. The germline gives CDR1 GTSNPN, CDR2 SVGIG (reference sequence). There are 11 residues in the CDR3. The CDR3 region is CAWSTPTRRFF. CDR3 nucleotides: TGTGCCTGGAGCACCCCGACACGCCGGTTCTTC.

The chain couples TRBV18 to TRBJ2-5, with 8 positions matching TRBD2. The trim removed 2 bases at V and 1 base at J, leaving 3 bases unmatched. CDR1 and CDR2 (germline): KGHSH, LQKENI. This CDR3 has 15 amino acids. CDR3 loop: CASSPRTSGQETQYF. In nucleotides, the CDR3 is TGTGCCAGCTCACCAAGAACTAGCGGCCAAGAGACCCAGTACTTC.

J is TRBJ2-6 and V is TRBV7-2; possibly TRBD1 or TRBD2 for D (5 bases each). This CDR3 is 17 amino acids long. In germline, CDR1 is SGHTA, CDR2 FQGNSA. V gave up 1 base and J gave up 2 bases, with 12 bases separating them. This CDR3 reads CASSLGDGHAGANVLTF. In DNA, the CDR3 is TGTGCCAGCAGCTTAGGGGACGGGCACGCTGGGGCCAACGTCCTGACTTTC.

The gene calls are TRBV7-9 and TRBJ1-1; TRBD1 might be the D (6 bases). Trimming took 10 bases from V and 11 from J, leaving 14 bases between them. The CDR3 runs 10 residues. Germline CDR1 SEHNR, CDR2 FQNEAQ (reference sequence). The CDR3 reads CATSGVRAFF. CDR3 nucleotides: TGTGCCACCTCAGGGGTCAGGGCTTTCTTT.

The V and J genes are TRBV5-1 and TRBJ1-5; possible D gene TRBD1, 5 bases. V was cut by 5 bases and J by 1 base, with 7 bases left in between. CDR3 length: 13 amino acids. CDR1 is SGHRS, CDR2 YFSETQ, per germline. In DNA, the CDR3 is TGCGCCAGCAGGGGGGGGAGCAATCAGCCCCAGCATTTT. The encoded protein is CASRGGSNQPQHF.

V is TRBV6-4 and J is TRBJ2-1; TRBD1 is a possible D gene (5 bases). The CDR3 totals 14 residues. Trimming pared 6 bases from V and 0 bases from J, leaving 9 bases between. Per the germline V gene, CDR1 is MRHNA and CDR2 is SNTAGT. CDR3 nucleotides: TGTGCCAGCAGCGCCGACAGCTCCTACAATGAGCAGTTCTTC. This sequence encodes CASSADSSYNEQFF.

This clone appeared a single time. This chain connects TRBV21-1 to TRBJ1-4. TRBV21-1 is described as a pseudogene. The CDR3 runs to 14 residues. This CDR3 is CASSNLRGGPKLFF. CDR3 bases: TGTGCCAGCAGCAATCTCAGGGGGGGTCCAAAACTGTTTTTT.

This rearrangement joins TRBV11-3 to TRBJ2-7; D is unresolved. CDR1 SGHNT and CDR2 YENEEA come from the germline V gene. The CDR3 consists of 14 residues. Trimming shortened V by 3 bases and J by 1 base, and 10 bases separated the two germline ends. The CDR3 DNA sequence: TGTGCCAGCAGCTTTTTGTACAGTTCCTACGAGCAGTACTTC. It encodes CASSFLYSSYEQYF.

This CDR3 is CASGLWLGQATEAFF. DNA of the CDR3: TGTGCTAGTGGTTTGTGGCTTGGTCAGGCCACTGAAGCTTTCTTT. The chain employs TRBV12-5 and TRBJ1-1; D call uncertain. This CDR3 contains 15 residues. Trimming removed 2 bases from V and 4 bases from J, with 14 bases in between. Germline V gives CDR1 LGHNT, CDR2 FRNRAP. Filled out from reference TRBV12-5 and TRBJ1-1, the complete variable domain reads DARVTQTPRHKVTEMGQEVTMRCQPILGHNTVFWYRQTMMQGLELLAYFRNRAPLDDSGMPKDRFSAEMPDATLATLKIQPSEPRDSAVYFCASGLWLGQATEAFFGQGTRLTVV.

This clone was recorded a few times. The chain carries TRBV6-5 and TRBJ2-3; 10 bases line up with TRBD2. Germline assignment: CDR1 MNHEY and CDR2 SVGAGI. The CDR3 is made up of 15 amino acids. V gave up 6 bases and J gave up 3 bases; unmatched junction bases: 6. CDR3 region: CASSRAGGPTDTQYF. The DNA for the CDR3 is TGTGCCAGCAGCCGAGCGGGAGGGCCGACAGATACGCAGTATTTT.

The rearrangement links TRBV5-1 to TRBJ2-5; 15 bases align to TRBD2. V was clipped by 4 bases and J by 2 bases; unmatched bases: 21. The CDR3 extends over 22 amino acids. Germline V gene lookup returns CDR1 SGHRS and CDR2 YFSETQ. The CDR3 DNA is TGCGCCAGCAGCCGCGAGGGAATTAACACGGGACTAGCGGGGGGCCTACAAGAGACCCAGTACTTC. Translating it yields CASSREGINTGLAGGLQETQYF.

This chain links TRBV7-2 with TRBJ2-2; TRBD1 or TRBD2 may be the D gene (5 bases each). The CDR3 is 14 amino acids. Per germline, CDR1 SGHTA and CDR2 FQGNSA. V was cut by 6 bases and J by 0 bases, with 8 bases left in between. As DNA, the CDR3 is TGTGCCAGCAGGGGGGTCCCGAACACCGGGGAGCTGTTTTTT. Its translation: CASRGVPNTGELFF.